Presented here are 26 T cell receptor beta chains from one specimen sequenced in a study of control samples from healthy donors and cancer patients (dated by TCRdb to 2020 to 2022). The library was built by means of the immunoSEQ multiplex PCR assay. TCRdb's version of the immuneACCESS table is confined to in-frame rearrangements and falls short of the full clone set. An unresolved V gene accounts for under half of the shortfall where checked; the remainder is of unknown origin. The sample table shows roughly 69,000 clones, and about 89% are seen once. The ten top clones hold 2% to 2.5% of the sample. Material: PBMCs. The receptors were sampled from a woman in her fifties or sixties with head and neck cancer.

The J gene is TRBJ2-3, the V gene TRBV5-1, with D perhaps TRBD1 (6 bases). Germline lookup yields CDR1 SGHRS and CDR2 YFSETQ. This CDR3 region has 15 residues. V gave up 6 bases and J gave up 2 bases, with 16 bases separating them. The CDR3, as DNA: TGCGCCAGCAATCCCCAGGGGCGAGACACAGATACGCAGTATTTT. It translates to CASNPQGRDTDTQYF.

The CDR3 here is CASSENRGSNQPQHF. As DNA, the CDR3 is TGTGCCAGCAGTGAAAACAGGGGTAGCAATCAGCCCCAGCATTTT. The V gene is TRBV6-1, the J gene TRBJ1-5, with TRBD1 matching 7 bases. Per the germline V gene, CDR1 is MNHNS and CDR2 is SASEGT. This CDR3 is 15 amino acids long. Trimming removed 2 bases from V and 0 bases from J; junction bases left unmatched: 1.

The rearrangement uses TRBV28 and TRBJ1-5, with a tentative D call TRBD1 (5 bases). Germline CDR1 reads MDHEN; CDR2 reads SYDVKM. The CDR3 consists of 14 residues. V shed 7 bases and J shed 5 bases, with 15 bases lying between them. The CDR3 DNA follows: TGTGCCAGCACCCCGGCGGGGGGGGATCAGCCCCAGCATTTT. Amino acid sequence: CASTPAGGDQPQHF.

The V and J genes are TRBV3-1 (or the pseudogene TRBV3-2) and TRBJ2-3, with D maybe TRBD1 (6 bases). Germline V gives CDR1 LGHDT, CDR2 YNNKEL (reference sequence). The CDR3 runs 15 residues. Trimming cost V 2 bases and J 0 bases, with 9 bases left between them. CDR3 sequence reads: CASSQLGGSTDTQYF. DNA of the CDR3: TGTGCCAGCAGCCAATTAGGGGGAAGCACAGATACGCAGTATTTT.

The table lists this clone with a count of one. This chain links TRBV3-1 (or the pseudogene TRBV3-2) with TRBJ1-1; 10 nucleotides agree with TRBD1. V lost 0 bases, J lost 1 base, and 5 bases stayed unmatched. CDR3 length: 17 amino acids. Germline assignment: CDR1 LGHDT and CDR2 YNNKEL (reference sequence). The CDR3 protein is CASSQDLRTGGNTEAFF. The CDR3 nucleotides are TGTGCCAGCAGCCAAGACCTCAGGACAGGGGGGAACACTGAAGCTTTCTTT.

The chain recombines TRBV20-1 with TRBJ1-1; D unclear. Germline V gene sequence: CDR1 DFQATT, CDR2 SNEGSKA (reference sequence). The CDR3 has 11 amino acids. V was trimmed by 2 bases and J by 3 bases, leaving 4 bases between them. The CDR3 sequence is CSARMDTEAFF. In DNA, the CDR3 is TGCAGTGCTAGAATGGACACTGAAGCTTTCTTT.

This clone was observed once. This chain links TRBV27 with TRBJ2-5; 10 nucleotides line up with TRBD1. The CDR3 has 16 amino acids. Germline CDR1 MNHEY, CDR2 SMNVEV (reference sequence). Trimming removed 5 bases from V and 5 bases from J; junction bases left unmatched: 11. The CDR3 protein is CASSPRPDRGPETQYF. The CDR3 nucleotides read TGTGCCAGCAGTCCTAGGCCTGACAGGGGGCCTGAGACCCAGTACTTC.

The V gene is TRBV7-3, the J gene TRBJ2-7, with TRBD2 as a possible D gene (5 bases). The V end lost 1 base, the J end lost 3 bases, and 7 bases lay between the germline ends. The CDR3 is 13 residues long. Germline CDR1 SGHTA, CDR2 FQGTGA. The CDR3 DNA reads as TGTGCCAGCAGCTTAAGAGGAGGCTACGAGCAGTACTTC. This gives the protein CASSLRGGYEQYF. Combining the CDR3 with reference TRBV7-3 and TRBJ2-7 gives the whole variable domain GAGVSQTPSNKVTEKGKYVELRCDPISGHTALYWYRQSLGQGPEFLIYFQGTGAADDSGLPNDRFFAVRPEGSVSTLKIQRTERGDSAVYLCASSLRGGYEQYFGPGTRLTVT.

This clone was recorded once. The chain couples TRBV29-1 to TRBJ2-1, with D perhaps assigned TRBD1 or TRBD2 (5 bases each). This CDR3 contains 15 residues. The V gene lost 5 bases and the J gene lost 8 bases, with 22 bases spanning the gap. Germline loops: CDR1 SQVTM, CDR2 ANQGSEA. The CDR3 sequence is CSVTSGASPVDEQFF. The CDR3 region has the DNA TGCAGCGTTACCTCCGGGGCCTCCCCGGTAGATGAGCAGTTCTTC.

The V gene is TRBV10-3, the J gene TRBJ2-1; 9 bases line up with TRBD2. There are 14 residues in the CDR3. Germline V CDR1 and CDR2: ENHRY, SYGVKD. V dropped 9 bases and J dropped 8; count of bases not matched to a gene: 11. The CDR3 loop is CAMREGRGQDEQFF. As DNA, the CDR3 is TGTGCCATGCGGGAGGGTCGGGGCCAAGATGAGCAGTTCTTC.

The chain uses TRBV28 and TRBJ2-5, with D unresolved. This CDR3 is built from 13 residues. V was pared by 7 bases and J by 4 bases, with 13 bases between. The germline CDR1 and CDR2 sequences are MDHEN and SYDVKM. The CDR3, as DNA: TGTGCCAGCAATTGGGTAAATGGAGAGACCCAGTACTTC. Translated, it gives CASNWVNGETQYF.

The genes are TRBV5-1 and TRBJ2-2; no definite D call. The V end lost 0 bases, the J end lost 0 bases, and 6 bases lay between the germline ends. The CDR3 covers 15 residues. Germline V gives CDR1 SGHRS, CDR2 YFSETQ. The CDR3 nucleotides read TGCGCCAGCAGCTTGGGCCAGCCGAACACCGGGGAGCTGTTTTTT. Translation gives CASSLGQPNTGELFF.

The chain is built from TRBV5-4 and TRBJ2-7; D not certain. The germline V gene has CDR1 SGHNT and CDR2 YYREEE (reference sequence). The CDR3 consists of 14 residues. The V and J ends lost 0 bases and 4 bases respectively, with 11 bases between them. CDR3 residues: CASSLGTESYEQYF. The DNA for the CDR3 is TGTGCCAGCAGCTTGGGCACAGAGTCATACGAGCAGTACTTC.

The genes are TRBV28 and TRBJ1-4, with 8 bases fitting TRBD1. From germline, CDR1 is MDHEN and CDR2 SYDVKM. Trimming at V came to 8 bases and at J to 7 bases, leaving 6 bases not matched to a gene. The CDR3 has 13 amino acids. Written as DNA, the CDR3 is TGTGCCAGCCTACAGGGGGGCGGTGAAAAACTGTTTTTT. Protein product: CASLQGGGEKLFF.

The chain has TRBV20-1 and TRBJ2-5; 7 nucleotides match TRBD2. After removal of 3 bases from V and 5 bases from J, the junction contained 9 bases not matched to a gene. Germline CDR1 DFQATT, CDR2 SNEGSKA (reference sequence). The CDR3 is made up of 14 amino acids. The CDR3 nucleotides read TGCAGTGCTAGTGGGGGGGTTGAATTCGAGACCCAGTACTTC. Residues: CSASGGVEFETQYF.

This chain connects TRBV7-8 to TRBJ1-2; D is ambiguous. Germline V gives CDR1 SGHVS, CDR2 FQNEAQ. The CDR3 extends over 12 amino acids. The V end was cut by 5 bases, the J end by 5 bases, with 9 bases between. The CDR3 nucleotides read TGTGCCAGCAGCCCCTCGGGTTATGGCTACACCTTC. Residues: CASSPSGYGYTF.

CDR3 sequence: CASSELGQQKETQYF. CDR3 DNA: TGTGCCAGCAGTGAATTGGGACAGCAGAAAGAGACCCAGTACTTC. V and J are TRBV25-1 and TRBJ2-5; TRBD1 matches 7 bases. The CDR3 totals 15 residues. Germline V gene lookup returns CDR1 MGHDK and CDR2 SYGVNS. V lost 1 base and J lost 3; bases outside the gene matches: 5.

The chain has TRBV30 and TRBJ2-7; 7 positions match TRBD2. The CDR3 runs to 13 residues. Trimming removed 3 bases from V and 7 bases from J; junction bases left unmatched: 9. CDR1 and CDR2 (germline): GTSNPN, SVGIG (reference sequence). Here the CDR3 reads CAWSTGPGGEQYF. The CDR3 DNA reads as TGTGCCTGGAGCACCGGGCCCGGGGGGGAGCAGTACTTC.

The V gene is TRBV11-2, the J gene TRBJ2-7; 8 bases fit TRBD2. The V gene end was trimmed by 7 bases and the J gene end by 0 bases; junction bases not matched to a gene: 17. This CDR3 spans 18 amino acids. CDR1 and CDR2 from the germline V gene are SGHAT and FQNNGV. The CDR3 is CASTPYPPVSGGSYEQYF. The CDR3 nucleotides are TGTGCCAGCACCCCATATCCCCCCGTGAGCGGGGGCTCCTACGAGCAGTACTTC. The variable domain in full, with the rest retrieved from reference TRBV11-2 and TRBJ2-7, is EAGVAQSPRYKIIEKRQSVAFWCNPISGHATLYWYQQILGQGPKLLIQFQNNGVVDDSQLPKDRFSAERLKGVDSTLKIQPAKLEDSAVYLCASTPYPPVSGGSYEQYFGPGTRLTVT.

The V and J genes are TRBV2 and TRBJ2-1; TRBD2 is a possible D gene (6 bases). Between the trimmed V and J ends, which lost 8 bases and 3 bases, there was a span of 11 bases. CDR1 is SNHLY, CDR2 FYNNEI, per germline. The CDR3 spans 13 residues. CDR3 in amino acids: CASSSELYNEQFF. The CDR3 nucleotides are TGTGCCAGCTCTAGCGAACTCTACAATGAGCAGTTCTTC.

The chain is built from TRBV27 and TRBJ2-7; D is possibly TRBD2 (5 bases). The germline gives CDR1 MNHEY, CDR2 SMNVEV (reference sequence). The CDR3 has 14 amino acids. Trimming left V 5 bases short and J 1 base short, with 12 bases between. The CDR3 loop is CASSTGILSYEQYF. The CDR3 region has the DNA TGTGCCAGCAGTACCGGGATCCTTTCCTACGAGCAGTACTTC.

The V and J genes are TRBV19 and TRBJ1-6; D unresolved. V dropped 6 bases and J dropped 7 bases, with 16 bases sitting between them. Germline V gives CDR1 LNHDA, CDR2 SQIVND (reference sequence). The CDR3 contains 15 residues. CDR3 sequence: CASSTYLGNNSPLHF. The CDR3 nucleotides are TGTGCCAGTAGCACCTATTTAGGGAACAATTCACCCCTCCACTTT.

This rearrangement joins TRBV7-9 to TRBJ2-4; TRBD1 is a possible D gene (6 bases). V lost 1 base and J 6 bases, leaving 13 bases between the germline ends. This CDR3 is built from 15 residues. Germline V CDR1 and CDR2: SEHNR, FQNEAQ (reference sequence). Here the CDR3 DNA reads TGTGCCAGCAGCTTAGGAGGGGGAGCCCTAAACATTCAGTACTTC. It translates to CASSLGGGALNIQYF.

The chain couples TRBV19 to TRBJ1-6, with D hard to call. V lost 5 bases, J lost 6 bases, and 5 bases lay in between. Germline CDR1 LNHDA, CDR2 SQIVND (reference sequence). CDR3 length equals 12 residues. The CDR3 region is CASSYANSPLHF. As DNA, the CDR3 is TGTGCCAGTAGTTATGCTAATTCACCCCTCCACTTT.

V usage is TRBV28 and J usage is TRBJ1-4, with D perhaps matching TRBD1 (6 bases). From germline, CDR1 is MDHEN and CDR2 SYDVKM. The CDR3 is 15 residues long. V lost 6 bases, J lost 13 bases, and 24 bases lay in between. In DNA, the CDR3 is TGTGCCAGCAGCCTGATCGAGGGGGGGACGTCAGGACTGTTTTTT. This encodes CASSLIEGGTSGLFF.

The rearrangement links TRBV11-2 to TRBJ1-5, with D possibly TRBD1 on 6 matching bases. Germline V gene data show CDR1 as SGHAT and CDR2 as FQNNGV. The V and J ends lost 5 bases and 2 bases respectively, with 16 bases between them. The CDR3 runs 16 residues. CDR3 coding DNA: TGTGCCAGCAGCGACGGCGGGTCAGGGGGCAATCAGCCCCAGCATTTT. It codes for CASSDGGSGGNQPQHF.